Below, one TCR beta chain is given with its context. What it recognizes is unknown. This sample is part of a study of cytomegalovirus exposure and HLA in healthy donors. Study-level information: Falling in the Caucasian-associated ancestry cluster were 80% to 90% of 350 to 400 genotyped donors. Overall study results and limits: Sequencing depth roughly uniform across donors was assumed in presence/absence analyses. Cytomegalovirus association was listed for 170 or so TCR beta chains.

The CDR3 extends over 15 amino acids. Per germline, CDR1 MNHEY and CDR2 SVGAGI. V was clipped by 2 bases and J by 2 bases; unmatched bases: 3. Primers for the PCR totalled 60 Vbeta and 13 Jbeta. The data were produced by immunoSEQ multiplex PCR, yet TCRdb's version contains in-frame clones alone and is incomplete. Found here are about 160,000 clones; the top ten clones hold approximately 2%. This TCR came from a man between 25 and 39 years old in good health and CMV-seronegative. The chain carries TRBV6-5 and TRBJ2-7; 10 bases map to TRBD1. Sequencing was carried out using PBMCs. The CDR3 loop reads CASSYDGTGAYEQYF. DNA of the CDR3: TGTGCCAGCAGTTACGATGGGACAGGGGCCTACGAGCAGTACTTC.